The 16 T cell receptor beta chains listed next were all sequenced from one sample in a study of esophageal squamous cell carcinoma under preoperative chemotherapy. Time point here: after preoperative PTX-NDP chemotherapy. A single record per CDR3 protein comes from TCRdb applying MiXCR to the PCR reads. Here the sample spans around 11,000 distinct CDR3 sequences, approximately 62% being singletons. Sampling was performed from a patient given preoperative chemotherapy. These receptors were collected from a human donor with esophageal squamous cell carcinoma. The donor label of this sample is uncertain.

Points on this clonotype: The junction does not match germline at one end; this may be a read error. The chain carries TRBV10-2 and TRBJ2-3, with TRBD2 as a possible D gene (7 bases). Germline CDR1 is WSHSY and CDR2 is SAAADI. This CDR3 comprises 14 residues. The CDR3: CAGSGGRYTETQYF. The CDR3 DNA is TGCGCGGGCTCCGGGGGGCGCTACACAGAGACGCAGTATTTT.

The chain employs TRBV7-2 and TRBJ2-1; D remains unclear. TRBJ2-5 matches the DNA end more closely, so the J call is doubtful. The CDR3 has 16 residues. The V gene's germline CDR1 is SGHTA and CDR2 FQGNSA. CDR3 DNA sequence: TGTGCCAGCAGCTTAGGCCTCGAAACAGCGAAAGAGACCCAGTACTTC. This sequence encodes CASSLGLETAKETQYF.

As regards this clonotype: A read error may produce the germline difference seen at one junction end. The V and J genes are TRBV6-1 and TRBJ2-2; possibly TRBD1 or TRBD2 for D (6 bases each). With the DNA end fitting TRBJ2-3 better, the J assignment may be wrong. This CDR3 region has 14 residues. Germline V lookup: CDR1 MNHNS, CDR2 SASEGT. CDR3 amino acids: CASTRGTGTDTQYF. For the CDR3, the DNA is TGTGCCAGCACTAGGGGGACTGGCACCGATACGCAGTATTTT.

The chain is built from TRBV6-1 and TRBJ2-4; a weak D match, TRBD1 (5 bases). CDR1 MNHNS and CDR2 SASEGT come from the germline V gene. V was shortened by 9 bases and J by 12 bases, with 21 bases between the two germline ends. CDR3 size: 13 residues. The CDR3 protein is CARGLWAQNTQYF. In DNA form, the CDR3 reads TGTGCCAGGGGGCTGTGGGCCCAAAATACTCAGTACTTC.

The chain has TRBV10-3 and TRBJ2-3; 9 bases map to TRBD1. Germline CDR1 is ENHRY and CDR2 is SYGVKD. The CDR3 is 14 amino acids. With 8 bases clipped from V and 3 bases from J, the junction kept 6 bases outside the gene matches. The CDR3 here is CAIAKGQGTDTQYF. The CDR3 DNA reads TGTGCCATCGCCAAGGGACAGGGAACAGATACGCAGTATTTT.

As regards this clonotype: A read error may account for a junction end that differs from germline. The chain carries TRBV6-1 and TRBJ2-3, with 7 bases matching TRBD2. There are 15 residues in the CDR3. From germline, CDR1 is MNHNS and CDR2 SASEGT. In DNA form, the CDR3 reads TGTGCCAGGGGTTTAGGGGCGGGAGAGACAGATACGCAGTACTTT. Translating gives CARGLGAGETDTQYF.

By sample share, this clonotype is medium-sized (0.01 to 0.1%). The chain's CDR3 is CASSSRDSGSTEQFF. As DNA, the CDR3 is TGTGCCAGCAGCTCACGGGACAGCGGATCAACTGAGCAGTTCTTC. The chain employs TRBV6-5 and TRBJ2-1; 7 bases align to TRBD1. The CDR3 spans 15 residues. Unmatched junction bases numbered 14, after V lost 6 bases and J lost 9 bases. CDR1 MNHEY and CDR2 SVGAGI come from the germline V gene.

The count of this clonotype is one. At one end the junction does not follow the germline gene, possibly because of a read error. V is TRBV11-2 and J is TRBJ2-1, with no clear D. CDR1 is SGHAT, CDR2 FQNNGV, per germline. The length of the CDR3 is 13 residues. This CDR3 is CASSLEGVETQYF. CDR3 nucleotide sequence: TGTGCCAGCAGCTTAGAGGGTGTAGAGACCCAGTACTTT.

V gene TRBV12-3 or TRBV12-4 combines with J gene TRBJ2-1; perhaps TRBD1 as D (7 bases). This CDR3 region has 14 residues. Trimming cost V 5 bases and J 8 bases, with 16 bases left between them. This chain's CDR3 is CASSPGDQGDEQFF. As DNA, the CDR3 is TGTGCCAGCAGTCCGGGGGACCAGGGGGATGAGCAGTTCTTC.

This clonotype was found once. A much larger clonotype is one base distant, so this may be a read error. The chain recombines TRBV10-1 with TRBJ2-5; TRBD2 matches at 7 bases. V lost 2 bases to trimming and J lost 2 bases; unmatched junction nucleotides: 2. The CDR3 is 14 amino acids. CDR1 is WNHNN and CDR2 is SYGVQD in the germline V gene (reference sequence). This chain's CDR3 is CASSETSVQETQYF. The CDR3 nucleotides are TGCGCCAGCAGTGAGACTAGCGTGCAAGAGACCCAGTACTTC.

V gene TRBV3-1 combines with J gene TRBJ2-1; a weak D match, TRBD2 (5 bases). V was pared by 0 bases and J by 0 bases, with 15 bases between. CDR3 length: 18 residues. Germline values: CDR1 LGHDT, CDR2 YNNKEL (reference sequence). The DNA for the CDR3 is TGTGCCAGCAGCCAAGATAACGACTACTATGACTCCTACAATGAGCAGTTCTTC. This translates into CASSQDNDYYDSYNEQFF.

CDR3 protein: CASSRTAGNEQYF. DNA of the CDR3: TGTGCCAGCAGTAGGACAGCGGGCAATGAGCAGTACTTC. The chain has TRBV6-1 and TRBJ2-3, with D possibly called TRBD1 or TRBD2 (6 bases each). The J call is doubtful: the DNA matches TRBJ2-7 better. Germline V gene sequence: CDR1 MNHNS, CDR2 SASEGT. The CDR3 spans 13 residues.

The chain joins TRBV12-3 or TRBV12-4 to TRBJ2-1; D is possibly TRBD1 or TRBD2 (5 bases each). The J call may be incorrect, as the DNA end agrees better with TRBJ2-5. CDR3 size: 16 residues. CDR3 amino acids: CASSLAPGAGGETQYF. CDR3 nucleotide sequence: TGTGCCAGCAGTTTAGCCCCCGGGGCCGGTGGAGAGACCCAGTACTTC.

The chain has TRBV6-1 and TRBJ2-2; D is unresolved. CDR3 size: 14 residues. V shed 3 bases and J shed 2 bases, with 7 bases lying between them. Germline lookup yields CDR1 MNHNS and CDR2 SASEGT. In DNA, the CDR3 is TGTGCCAGCAGTGAGGTACAAAACACCGGGGAGCTGTTTTTT. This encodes CASSEVQNTGELFF.

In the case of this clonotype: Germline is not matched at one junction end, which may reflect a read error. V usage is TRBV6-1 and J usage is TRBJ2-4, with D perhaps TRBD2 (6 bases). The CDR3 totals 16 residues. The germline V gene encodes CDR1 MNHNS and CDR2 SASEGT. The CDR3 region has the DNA TGTGTCAGCCGTGAATTGGGGGGATGCTCCAAAAACATTCAGTACTTC. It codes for CVSRELGGCSKNIQYF.

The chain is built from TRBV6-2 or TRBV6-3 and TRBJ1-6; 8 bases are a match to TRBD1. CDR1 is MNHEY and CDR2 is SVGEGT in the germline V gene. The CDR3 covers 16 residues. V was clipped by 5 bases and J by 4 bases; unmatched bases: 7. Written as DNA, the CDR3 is TGTGCCAGCAGTCGGGACAGGATACTATATAATTCACCCCTCCACTTT. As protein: CASSRDRILYNSPLHF.